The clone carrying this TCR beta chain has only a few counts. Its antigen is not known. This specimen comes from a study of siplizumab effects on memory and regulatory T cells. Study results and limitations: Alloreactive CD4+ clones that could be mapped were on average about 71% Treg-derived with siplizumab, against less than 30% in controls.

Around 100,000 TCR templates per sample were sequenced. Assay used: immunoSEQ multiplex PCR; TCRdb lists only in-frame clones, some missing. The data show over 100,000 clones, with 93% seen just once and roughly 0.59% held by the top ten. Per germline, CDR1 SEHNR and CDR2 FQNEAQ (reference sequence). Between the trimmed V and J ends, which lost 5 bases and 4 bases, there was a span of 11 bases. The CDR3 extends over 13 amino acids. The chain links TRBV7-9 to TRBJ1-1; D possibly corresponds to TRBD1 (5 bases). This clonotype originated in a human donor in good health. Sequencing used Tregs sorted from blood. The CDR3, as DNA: TGTGCCAGCAGCCCAGGGAGGGGCACTGAAGCTTTCTTT. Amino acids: CASSPGRGTEAFF.